This TCR beta chain originates from a study of blood T cell repertoires in COVID-19. Study at large: COVID-19 samples collected from the United States, Italy and Spain covered acute and convalescent phases.

Germline CDR1 and CDR2: MNHEY and SVGAGI. After removal of 7 bases from V and 5 bases from J, the junction contained 7 bases not matched to a gene. The CDR3 covers 15 residues. In the authors' workflow: Estimates of nucleated cell counts were drawn from the amplification of reference gene primers. Using immunoSEQ multiplex PCR, the repertoire was profiled, and TCRdb retains in-frame clones only, with some absent. V, J and clone size are those of that table, while D and trimming were read from the DNA. The sample yields about 130,000 clones, approximately 80% seen once. The rearrangement joins TRBV6-5 to TRBJ2-2, with TRBD2 matching over 10 bases. The TCR comes from a woman between 50 and 59 years old with acute or convalescent COVID-19. Material: peripheral blood. The chain's CDR3 is CASKVAGGLTGELFF. CDR3 nucleotide sequence: TGTGCCAGCAAGGTAGCGGGGGGCCTTACCGGGGAGCTGTTTTTT.